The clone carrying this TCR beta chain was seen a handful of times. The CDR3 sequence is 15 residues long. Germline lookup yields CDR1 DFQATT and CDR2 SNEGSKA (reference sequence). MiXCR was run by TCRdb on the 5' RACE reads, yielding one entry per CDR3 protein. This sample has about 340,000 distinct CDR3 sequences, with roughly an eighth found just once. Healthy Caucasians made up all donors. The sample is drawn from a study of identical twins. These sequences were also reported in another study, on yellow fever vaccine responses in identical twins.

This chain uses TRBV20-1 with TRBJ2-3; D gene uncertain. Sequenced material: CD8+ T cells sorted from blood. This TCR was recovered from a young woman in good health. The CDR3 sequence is CSFNSRDLSTDTQYF. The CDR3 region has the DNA TGCAGCTTCAACAGCCGTGACCTGTCCACAGATACGCAGTATTTT.